The clone carrying this TCR beta chain has only one observation. In the study's own analysis: Amplification of reference gene primers was used by the study to estimate nucleated cell counts. Assay: immunoSEQ multiplex PCR; the TCRdb copy retains only in-frame clones and omits some. The V and J calls and the clone size are those of that table, but D and trimming were determined from the DNA. This table has roughly 61,000 clones, around 90% appearing once. This sample is part of a study of blood T cell repertoires in COVID-19. Study-wide background: T cells, B-cell-depleted T cells, or PBMCs provided the cDNA or gDNA that served as material.

Trimming stripped 3 bases from V and 1 base from J, with 10 bases between. The CDR3 contains 14 residues. Germline CDR1 and CDR2: MNHEY and SMNVEV (reference sequence). The sequencing sample was made of peripheral blood. This rearrangement joins TRBV27 to TRBJ2-7, with unresolved D. This sequence was found in a man older than 75 with acute or convalescent COVID-19. CDR3 sequence reads: CASSLVGLSYEQYF. For the CDR3, the DNA is TGTGCCAGCAGTTTGGTCGGGTTGTCCTACGAGCAGTACTTC.